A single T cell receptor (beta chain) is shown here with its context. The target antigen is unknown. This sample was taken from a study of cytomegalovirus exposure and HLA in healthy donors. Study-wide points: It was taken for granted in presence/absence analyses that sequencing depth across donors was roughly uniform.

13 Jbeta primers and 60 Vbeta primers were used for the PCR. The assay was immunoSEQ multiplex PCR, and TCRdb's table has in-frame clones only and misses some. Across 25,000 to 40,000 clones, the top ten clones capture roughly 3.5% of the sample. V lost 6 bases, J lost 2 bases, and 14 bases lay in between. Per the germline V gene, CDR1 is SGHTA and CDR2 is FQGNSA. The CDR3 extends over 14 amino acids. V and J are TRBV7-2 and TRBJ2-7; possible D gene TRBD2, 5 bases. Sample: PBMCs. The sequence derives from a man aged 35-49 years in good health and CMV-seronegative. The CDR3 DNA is TGTGCCAGCAGATCGGACTTAGGTGCCTACGAGCAGTACTTC. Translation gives CASRSDLGAYEQYF.